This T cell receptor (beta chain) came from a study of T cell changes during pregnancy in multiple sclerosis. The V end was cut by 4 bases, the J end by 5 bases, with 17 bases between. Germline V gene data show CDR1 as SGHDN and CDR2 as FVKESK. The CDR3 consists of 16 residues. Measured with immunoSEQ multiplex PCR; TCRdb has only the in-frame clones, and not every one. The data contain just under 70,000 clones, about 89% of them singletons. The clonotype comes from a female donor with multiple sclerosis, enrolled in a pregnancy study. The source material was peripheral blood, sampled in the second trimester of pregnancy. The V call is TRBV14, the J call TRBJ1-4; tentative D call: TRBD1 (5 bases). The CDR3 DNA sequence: TGTGCCAGCAGCCTCCTAGGGCAGGGCCAAAATGAAAAACTGTTTTTT. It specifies CASSLLGQGQNEKLFF.